What follows are 9 T cell receptor beta chains derived from one specimen sequenced in a study of T cell responses to AZD1222 COVID-19 vaccine. Libraries were prepared by immunoSEQ multiplex PCR; TCRdb keeps only in-frame clonotypes and omits some of them. The sample lists approximately 140,000 clones, around 90% seen once, with about 1.9% in the top ten. The sample consisted of peripheral blood, taken 28 days after the second AZD1222 dose. The receptor set was obtained from an adult who received the AZD1222 COVID-19 vaccine.

The sample holds a few counts of this clone. V gene TRBV10-3 combines with J gene TRBJ1-2; 10 nucleotides agree with TRBD1. V dropped 10 bases and J dropped 8; count of bases not matched to a gene: 7. The CDR3 totals 12 residues. The germline CDR1 and CDR2 sequences are ENHRY and SYGVKD. In DNA, the CDR3 is TGTGCCACCCGACAGGGGGCGCGAGGCTACACCTTC. Translating gives CATRQGARGYTF.

The rearrangement joins TRBV19 to TRBJ2-7, with 11 bases that match TRBD1. The CDR3 length is 15 residues. Looked up from germline, CDR1 is LNHDA and CDR2 is SQIVND (reference sequence). J gave up 4 bases and V 2 bases, and 4 bases lay outside the gene matches. The CDR3 loop reads CASSISDRGLYEQYF. The DNA of the CDR3 is TGTGCCAGTAGTATATCGGACAGGGGGCTGTACGAGCAGTACTTC.

The rearrangement uses TRBV10-2 and TRBJ2-3; D uncertain. Germline V CDR1 and CDR2: WSHSY, SAAADI. Trimming removed 7 bases from V and 6 bases from J, with 14 bases in between. This CDR3 has 13 residues. The CDR3 DNA reads as TGCGCCAGCATTTCCCTCCTTGGTGATACGCAGTATTTT. Its protein product is CASISLLGDTQYF.

V is TRBV27 and J is TRBJ2-7, with TRBD2 matching over 8 bases. Unmatched junction bases numbered 7, after V lost 2 bases and J lost 4 bases. The CDR3 runs to 15 residues. In germline, CDR1 is MNHEY, CDR2 SMNVEV (reference sequence). Here the CDR3 reads CASSLERGSGYEQYF. In DNA, the CDR3 is TGTGCCAGCAGTTTAGAGCGGGGGTCGGGTTACGAGCAGTACTTC.

V usage is TRBV15 and J usage is TRBJ1-4; TRBD1 matches at 8 bases. This CDR3 is built from 15 residues. CDR1 LNHNV and CDR2 YYDKDF come from the germline V gene (reference sequence). Trimming at V came to 0 bases and at J to 5 bases, leaving 2 bases not matched to a gene. The CDR3 spells CATSREGTGNEKLFF. The CDR3 DNA sequence: TGTGCCACCAGCAGAGAGGGGACAGGCAATGAAAAACTGTTTTTT.

V and J are TRBV19 and TRBJ1-4, with unresolved D. V shed 3 bases and J shed 5 bases, with 10 bases lying between them. The CDR3 sequence is 14 residues long. The germline gives CDR1 LNHDA, CDR2 SQIVND (reference sequence). CDR3 nucleotides: TGTGCCAGTAGTATTTGGCAGACGAATGAAAAACTGTTTTTT. Translation gives CASSIWQTNEKLFF.

The chain links TRBV7-9 to TRBJ2-1; 11 nucleotides match TRBD2. CDR3 length: 16 residues. Per the germline V gene, CDR1 is SEHNR and CDR2 is FQNEAQ (reference sequence). The V and J ends lost 6 bases and 2 bases, in that order; junction bases with no gene match: 6. As DNA, the CDR3 is TGTGCCAGCAGAAGTAGCGGGGGGGCCGCCTACAATGAGCAGTTCTTC. This encodes CASRSSGGAAYNEQFF.

The V and J genes are TRBV5-6 and TRBJ1-3; no clear D gene. This CDR3 has 15 amino acids. V was pared by 4 bases and J by 2 bases, with 13 bases between. Per germline, CDR1 SGHDT and CDR2 YYEEEE. The chain's CDR3 is CASSLGLTPGNTIYF. CDR3 coding DNA: TGTGCCAGCAGCCTAGGTTTGACTCCTGGAAACACCATATATTTT.

This chain joins TRBV7-3 and TRBJ1-1, with D perhaps TRBD1 (6 bases). From germline, CDR1 is SGHTA and CDR2 FQGTGA. Trimming stripped 5 bases from V and 3 bases from J, with 13 bases between. This CDR3 has 14 amino acids. The CDR3 sequence is CASSPGTLDTEAFF. The CDR3, as DNA: TGTGCCAGCAGCCCAGGGACATTAGACACTGAAGCTTTCTTT.